The source of this T cell receptor (beta chain) is a study of blood T cell repertoires in COVID-19. Study summary: COVID-19 samples, acute and convalescent, were from the United States, Italy and Spain. The cDNA or gDNA used as material had been derived from T cells, B-cell-depleted T cells, or PBMCs.

Authors' processing steps: From reference gene primer amplification, estimates of nucleated cell counts were derived. The protocol was immunoSEQ multiplex PCR, while the TCRdb copy is restricted to in-frame clones and leaves out a portion. The V and J calls and clone size are taken from that table; D and trimming were inferred from the DNA. The sample contains hundreds of thousands of clones, 87% of which appear only once. Germline V gene lookup returns CDR1 ENHRY and CDR2 SYGVKD. The CDR3 is made up of 14 amino acids. V lost 5 bases and J 3 bases, leaving 13 bases between the germline ends. The chain joins TRBV10-3 to TRBJ2-5; maybe TRBD2 (5 bases). Sequenced: peripheral blood. The sequence was obtained from a man aged 60 to 75 who had recovered from COVID-19. The DNA of the CDR3 is TGTGCCATCAGTCCCTCGGGGAACGAAGAGACCCAGTACTTC. Protein product: CAISPSGNEETQYF.